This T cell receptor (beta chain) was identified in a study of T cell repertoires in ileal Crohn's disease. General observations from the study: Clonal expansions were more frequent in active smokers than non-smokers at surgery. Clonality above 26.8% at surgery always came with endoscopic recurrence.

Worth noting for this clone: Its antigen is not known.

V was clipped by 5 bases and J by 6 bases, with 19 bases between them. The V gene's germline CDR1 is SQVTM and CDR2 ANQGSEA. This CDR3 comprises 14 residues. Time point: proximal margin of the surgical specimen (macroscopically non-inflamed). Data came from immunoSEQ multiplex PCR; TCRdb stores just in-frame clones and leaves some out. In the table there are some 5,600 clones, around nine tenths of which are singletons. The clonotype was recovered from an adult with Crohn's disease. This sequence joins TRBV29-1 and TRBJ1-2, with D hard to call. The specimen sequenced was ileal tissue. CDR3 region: CSVLSSGFRDGYTF. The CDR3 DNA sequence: TGCAGCGTTTTATCCTCGGGGTTCCGAGATGGCTACACCTTC.